A selection of T cell receptor beta chains follows, all from one sample in a study of shared clonotypes between healthy human individuals. The method was immunoSEQ multiplex PCR; TCRdb's version includes in-frame clones alone and lacks a portion of them. The table lists 2 million to 2.5 million clones, around 92% of them singletons. The sequencing input was naive CD4+ T cells from PBMCs. The receptors derive from a man aged 18 to 35 in good health. Some clones in this sample may be carry-over from other donors' samples. Both conserved end residues are part of each CDR3. Fields, in order: V gene, J gene, clone size, D gene, CDR3 protein, CDR3 DNA. D genes are given only for firm matches. Some rows have no size entry. The others give once, few or many, or a class for an expanded clone.

>TRBV7-2|TRBJ2-7|.|TRBD1
CASRNRQGSYEQYF
TGTGCCAGCCGAAATCGACAGGGGTCCTACGAGCAGTACTTC
>TRBV28|TRBJ2-7|.|TRBD1
CATKATGDWREQYF
TGTGCCACCAAAGCGACAGGGGATTGGAGAGAGCAGTACTTC
>TRBV29-1|TRBJ2-5|.|.
CSVERGAVETQYF
TGCAGCGTTGAAAGGGGGGCCGTGGAGACCCAGTACTTC
>TRBV4-2|TRBJ2-7|.|TRBD1
CASSQDGTGGGYEQYF
TGTGCCAGCAGCCAGGATGGGACAGGGGGGGGATACGAGCAGTACTTC
>TRBV7-9|TRBJ2-1|.|.
CASSRTGPNEQFF
TGTGCCAGCAGCCGTACAGGGCCTAATGAGCAGTTCTTC
>TRBV7-6|TRBJ2-7|.|.
CASSLEDRREQYF
TGTGCCAGCAGCTTAGAGGACCGTCGCGAGCAGTACTTC
>TRBV4-3|TRBJ1-6|once|.
CASSQGTAYNSPLHF
TGCGCCAGCAGCCAAGGGACAGCCTATAATTCACCCCTCCACTTT
>TRBV7-2|TRBJ2-3|.|.
CASSLDRGDTQYF
TGTGCCAGCAGCTTAGATAGAGGAGATACGCAGTATTTT
>TRBV6-5|TRBJ1-1|.|.
CASSYAGTEAFF
TGTGCCAGCAGTTACGCGGGAACTGAAGCTTTCTTT
>TRBV7-2|TRBJ2-2|.|TRBD2
CASSTRLAGVGGELFF
TGTGCCAGCAGCACCCGACTAGCGGGAGTGGGCGGGGAGCTGTTTTTT
>TRBV7-2|TRBJ2-7|.|TRBD2
CASSLAGTSYEQYF
TGTGCCAGCAGCCTAGCGGGAACTTCCTACGAGCAGTACTTC
>TRBV4-1|TRBJ2-7|.|TRBD1
CASSRTGGTYEQYF
TGCGCCAGCAGCCGAACAGGGGGGACCTACGAGCAGTACTTC
>TRBV19|TRBJ1-2|.|TRBD1
CASGDRGQRYTF
TGTGCCAGTGGGGACAGGGGCCAACGCTACACCTTC
>TRBV28|TRBJ2-7|.|.
CASSQTDSYEQYF
TGTGCCAGCAGTCAGACGGATTCCTACGAGCAGTACTTC
>TRBV2|TRBJ2-2|.|.
CASSFGQSNTGELFF
TGTGCCAGCTCTTTTGGACAGTCGAACACCGGGGAGCTGTTTTTT
>TRBV9|TRBJ1-1|once|.
CASSAFLNTEAFF
TGTGCCAGCAGCGCCTTCCTGAACACTGAAGCTTTCTTT
>TRBV7-9|TRBJ2-3|.|TRBD2
CASSLSVVAGGPPDTQYF
TGTGCCAGCAGCTTATCGGTAGTAGCGGGAGGGCCCCCAGATACGCAGTATTTT
>TRBV28|TRBJ2-7|.|TRBD1
CASSLPGTDPYEQYF
TGTGCCAGCAGTTTGCCCGGGACAGATCCCTACGAGCAGTACTTC
>TRBV9|TRBJ2-5|once|.
CASSVTGSQTQYF
TGTGCCAGCAGCGTAACAGGTAGTCAGACCCAGTACTTC